This record concerns one T cell receptor (beta chain) sequence. Sequencing used immunoSEQ multiplex PCR; TCRdb keeps in-frame clones, though not all of them. The data contain hundreds of thousands of clones, 90% of them singletons. This specimen belongs to a study of blood T cell repertoires in COVID-19. The sample taken for sequencing was PBMCs or T cells enriched from blood (not recorded which). This clonotype was obtained from a woman between 18 and 30 years old with acute COVID-19.

CDR3 loop: CASSLSNMNTEAFF. The CDR3 nucleotides read TGTGCCAGCAGCTTATCGAACATGAACACTGAAGCTTTCTTT. The chain employs TRBV7-9 and TRBJ1-1; D unresolved. CDR1 is SEHNR, CDR2 FQNEAQ, per germline (reference sequence). This CDR3 contains 14 residues. Between the trimmed V and J ends, which lost 2 bases and 0 bases, there was a span of 7 bases.